This T cell receptor (beta chain) is from a study of blood T cell repertoires in COVID-19. Study at large: Samples taken during acute and convalescent COVID-19 were collected in the United States, Italy and Spain.

This clone was observed once. Per the germline V gene, CDR1 is SNHLY and CDR2 is FYNNEI. V lost 4 bases to trimming and J lost 7 bases, with 16 bases between them. The CDR3 extends over 15 amino acids. The method was immunoSEQ multiplex PCR; TCRdb's version includes in-frame clones alone and lacks a portion of them. Of around 70,000 clones listed, 87% were seen once; the top ten hold 11%. The rearrangement joins TRBV2 to TRBJ1-4; perhaps TRBD1 as D (6 bases). Source material: peripheral blood. The sequence was obtained from a woman between 18 and 30 years old with acute or convalescent COVID-19. For the CDR3, the DNA is TGTGCCAGCAGTGGTCGACAAGGGGGAATTGAAAAACTGTTTTTT. Translating it yields CASSGRQGGIEKLFF.